This T cell receptor (beta chain) was documented in a study of blood T cells in healthy people across ages. The use of a sample-barcoded 5' primer and a J-beta primer mix characterized a second PCR of about 6 to 11 cycles. TCRdb re-derived calls from the 5' RACE reads in MiXCR, one entry per CDR3 protein. The repertoire holds fewer than 2,000,000 distinct CDR3 sequences, with about two fifths as singletons. Each sample had at least 6 million PBMCs isolated. The CDR3 totals 15 residues. The ends were cut back, 6 bases at V and 6 bases at J, with 21 bases in the middle. The genes are TRBV12-3 or TRBV12-4 and TRBJ2-7; D is perhaps TRBD1 or TRBD2 (5 bases each). The material sequenced was blood. The TCR comes from a human donor in good health. CDR3 nucleotides: TGTGCCAGCAGGGCCGGGACGCTTAGGTCTGGCGAGCAGTACTTC. Its protein is CASRAGTLRSGEQYF.